A selection of T cell receptor beta chains follows, all from one sample in a study of cytomegalovirus exposure and HLA in healthy donors. Generated by immunoSEQ multiplex PCR, the TCRdb table keeps only in-frame clones and is missing some. The sample has 150,000 to 200,000 clones, just under 85% seen once; the top ten hold 2% to 2.5%. The source material was PBMCs. The receptors here all came from a man aged 30-40 years in good health and CMV-seropositive. Each CDR3 is given with its conserved first and last residue. A D gene is named only where the DNA matches it firmly. Clone size is not always given. Where it is, it says once, few, many or a class for expanded clones.

clone_size: NA
j_call: TRBJ2-7
d_call: TRBD1
v_call: TRBV30
cdr3_nt: TGTGCCTGGAGCCGCGACAGGGGGAACTCCTACGAGCAGTACTTC
cdr3_aa: CAWSRDRGNSYEQYF

clone_size: once
j_call: TRBJ1-2
d_call: NA
v_call: TRBV30
cdr3_nt: TGTGCCTGGAGTCCGGCAGGGGAATGTACCTTC
cdr3_aa: CAWSPAGECTF

clone_size: NA
j_call: TRBJ1-6
d_call: NA
v_call: TRBV15
cdr3_nt: TGTGCCACCAGCAGAGATTCCAGGGCTTCTAATTCACCCCTCCACTTT
cdr3_aa: CATSRDSRASNSPLHF

clone_size: NA
j_call: TRBJ2-5
d_call: NA
v_call: TRBV19
cdr3_nt: TGTGCCAGTAGTATCGACTATTACGGATACTCGTCGTCCCAGTACTTC
cdr3_aa: CASSIDYYGYSSSQYF

clone_size: NA
j_call: TRBJ2-7
d_call: TRBD2
v_call: TRBV4-3
cdr3_nt: TGCGCCAGCAGCCAAGATCTCGGCGGGGGGTCCTACGAGCAGTACTTC
cdr3_aa: CASSQDLGGGSYEQYF

clone_size: NA
j_call: TRBJ2-3
d_call: TRBD2
v_call: TRBV5-1
cdr3_nt: TGCGCCAGCAGCTCAACCCGGGGGGGGCAGACAGATACGCAGTATTTT
cdr3_aa: CASSSTRGGQTDTQYF

clone_size: NA
j_call: TRBJ1-1
d_call: NA
v_call: TRBV25-1
cdr3_nt: TGTGCCAGCAGTGAATTCCCGGGGGGAACTGAAGCTTTCTTT
cdr3_aa: CASSEFPGGTEAFF

clone_size: NA
j_call: TRBJ2-5
d_call: TRBD2
v_call: TRBV6-1
cdr3_nt: TGTGCCAGCAGTGGAAGCGGGAGGGGTGAGACCCAGTACTTC
cdr3_aa: CASSGSGRGETQYF

clone_size: NA
j_call: TRBJ2-1
d_call: TRBD2
v_call: TRBV6-4
cdr3_nt: TGTGCCAGCAGTTCTATTCCACTAGCGGGGGGGGAGCAGTTCTTC
cdr3_aa: CASSSIPLAGGEQFF

clone_size: few
j_call: TRBJ2-2
d_call: NA
v_call: TRBV5-6
cdr3_nt: TGTGCCAGCACCCTCTTGAGCGGGGAGCTGTTTTTT
cdr3_aa: CASTLLSGELFF

clone_size: NA
j_call: TRBJ1-2
d_call: TRBD1
v_call: TRBV6-1
cdr3_nt: TGTGCCAGCAGTGGGACCCCGACAGGGAACTATGGCTACACCTTC
cdr3_aa: CASSGTPTGNYGYTF

clone_size: NA
j_call: TRBJ1-1
d_call: NA
v_call: TRBV30
cdr3_nt: TGTGCCTGGAGTGTGCCGGGGACTGAAGCTTTCTTT
cdr3_aa: CAWSVPGTEAFF

clone_size: NA
j_call: TRBJ2-6
d_call: NA
v_call: TRBV7-6
cdr3_nt: TGTGCCAGCAGCCACGGACAAGTCTCTGGGGCCAACGTCCTGACTTTC
cdr3_aa: CASSHGQVSGANVLTF

clone_size: NA
j_call: TRBJ1-6
d_call: TRBD1
v_call: TRBV7-9
cdr3_nt: TGTGCCAGCAGGCTGGCAGGGGGTTATTCACCCCTCCACTTT
cdr3_aa: CASRLAGGYSPLHF

clone_size: NA
j_call: TRBJ2-5
d_call: TRBD1
v_call: TRBV15
cdr3_nt: TGTGCCACCAGCAGCGCGACCGGGACAGGGTCCGAGACCCAGTACTTC
cdr3_aa: CATSSATGTGSETQYF

clone_size: NA
j_call: TRBJ2-3
d_call: TRBD2
v_call: TRBV5-6
cdr3_nt: TGTGCCAGCAGCTTCTCAGCGGGGGGGCCGGATACGCAGTATTTT
cdr3_aa: CASSFSAGGPDTQYF

clone_size: NA
j_call: TRBJ2-2
d_call: NA
v_call: TRBV18
cdr3_nt: TGTGCCAGCTCACCAGGGGAGACCGGGGAGCTGTTTTTT
cdr3_aa: CASSPGETGELFF

clone_size: NA
j_call: TRBJ1-2
d_call: NA
v_call: TRBV19
cdr3_nt: TGTGCCAGTAGTAGCACAGGGACTACTAACTATGGCTACACCTTC
cdr3_aa: CASSSTGTTNYGYTF

clone_size: NA
j_call: TRBJ2-7
d_call: NA
v_call: TRBV25-1
cdr3_nt: TGTGCCAGCAGTGGTGGGGACATCCTCTACGAGCAGTACTTC
cdr3_aa: CASSGGDILYEQYF

clone_size: NA
j_call: TRBJ1-1
d_call: NA
v_call: TRBV2
cdr3_nt: TGTGCCAGCAGTTACAGGGCCATGAACACTGAAGCTTTCTTT
cdr3_aa: CASSYRAMNTEAFF

clone_size: NA
j_call: TRBJ2-3
d_call: NA
v_call: TRBV7-2
cdr3_nt: TGTGCCAGCAGCACCCGACAGGCCTCACACCCACCCACAGATACGCAGTATTTT
cdr3_aa: CASSTRQASHPPTDTQYF

clone_size: NA
j_call: TRBJ1-2
d_call: TRBD1
v_call: TRBV13
cdr3_nt: TGTGCCAGCAGCTTAGGCAGGGGGCAAAGCTATGGCTACACCTTC
cdr3_aa: CASSLGRGQSYGYTF

clone_size: NA
j_call: TRBJ1-3
d_call: NA
v_call: TRBV9
cdr3_nt: TGTGCCAGCACCCCCGCGGGGCCAACCCTCTCTGGAAACACCATATATTTT
cdr3_aa: CASTPAGPTLSGNTIYF

clone_size: NA
j_call: TRBJ2-1
d_call: TRBD1
v_call: TRBV5-1
cdr3_nt: TGCGCCAGCAGCCCCGGGACAGGGGCTCATGGTGAGCAGTTCTTC
cdr3_aa: CASSPGTGAHGEQFF

clone_size: once
j_call: TRBJ2-3
d_call: TRBD1
v_call: TRBV2
cdr3_nt: TGTGCCAGCAGTGACGTAGGGGGCGAGACGCAGTATTTT
cdr3_aa: CASSDVGGETQYF

clone_size: NA
j_call: TRBJ1-2
d_call: TRBD1
v_call: TRBV5-1
cdr3_nt: TGCGCCAGCAGCTTGGCCGGGACAGGTTACTATGGCTACACCTTC
cdr3_aa: CASSLAGTGYYGYTF

clone_size: NA
j_call: TRBJ2-3
d_call: TRBD1
v_call: TRBV7-2
cdr3_nt: TGTGCCAGCAGCTGGCGGACAGGGGGTATGGGAACGCAGTATTTT
cdr3_aa: CASSWRTGGMGTQYF

clone_size: NA
j_call: TRBJ2-7
d_call: TRBD2
v_call: TRBV7-8
cdr3_nt: TGTGCCAGCAGCTCATTTAGGACTAGCGGGGGGAGGACTTACGAGCAGTACTTC
cdr3_aa: CASSSFRTSGGRTYEQYF

clone_size: NA
j_call: TRBJ1-2
d_call: NA
v_call: TRBV4-3
cdr3_nt: TGCGCCAGCAGCCAAGAGACAGGTTATGGCTACACCTTC
cdr3_aa: CASSQETGYGYTF

clone_size: NA
j_call: TRBJ2-3
d_call: TRBD1
v_call: TRBV2
cdr3_nt: TGTGCCAGCAGTTTAACCGGGACAGCGAGCACAGATACGCAGTATTTT
cdr3_aa: CASSLTGTASTDTQYF

clone_size: once
j_call: TRBJ2-1
d_call: TRBD1
v_call: TRBV29-1
cdr3_nt: TGCAGCGTTGTGGACAGGGGGCGCCGTTCCTACAATGAGCAGTTCTTC
cdr3_aa: CSVVDRGRRSYNEQFF

clone_size: NA
j_call: TRBJ1-4
d_call: TRBD1
v_call: TRBV7-8
cdr3_nt: TGTGCCAGCAGCCAGGGACAGGGGCATGAAAAACTGTTTTTT
cdr3_aa: CASSQGQGHEKLFF

clone_size: NA
j_call: TRBJ2-1
d_call: NA
v_call: TRBV6-6
cdr3_nt: TGTGCCAGCAGTTCCGACCGCCTCGGGAATGAGCAGTTCTTC
cdr3_aa: CASSSDRLGNEQFF

clone_size: NA
j_call: TRBJ2-7
d_call: TRBD2
v_call: TRBV5-4
cdr3_nt: TGTGCCAGCAGCAATAGACTAGCGGCTTACGAGCAGTACTTC
cdr3_aa: CASSNRLAAYEQYF

clone_size: NA
j_call: TRBJ2-1
d_call: TRBD2
v_call: TRBV5-1
cdr3_nt: TGCGCCAGCAGTCTAGCGGGGGGGCCTCAGGAGCAGTTCTTC
cdr3_aa: CASSLAGGPQEQFF

clone_size: NA
j_call: TRBJ2-3
d_call: NA
v_call: TRBV25-1
cdr3_nt: TGTGCCAGCAGTGACGGGGTACTAGTAAGTACAGATACGCAGTATTTT
cdr3_aa: CASSDGVLVSTDTQYF

clone_size: NA
j_call: TRBJ2-7
d_call: NA
v_call: TRBV30
cdr3_nt: TGTGCCTGGAGTGTGGGAGGCCCGGCCCTCGAGCAGTACTTC
cdr3_aa: CAWSVGGPALEQYF

clone_size: NA
j_call: TRBJ2-3
d_call: NA
v_call: TRBV9
cdr3_nt: TGTGCCAGCAGCCCCCCCGTGACAGATACGCAGTATTTT
cdr3_aa: CASSPPVTDTQYF

clone_size: NA
j_call: TRBJ2-5
d_call: TRBD2
v_call: TRBV19
cdr3_nt: TGTGCCAGTAGTTCCGGGGTAGCGGGGGTTTTGCGGCAAGAGACCCAGTACTTC
cdr3_aa: CASSSGVAGVLRQETQYF

clone_size: NA
j_call: TRBJ2-7
d_call: TRBD2
v_call: TRBV4-1
cdr3_nt: TGCGCCAGCAGCCACCGACTAGCGGGGGAGTACGAGCAGTACTTC
cdr3_aa: CASSHRLAGEYEQYF

clone_size: NA
j_call: TRBJ2-3
d_call: NA
v_call: TRBV2
cdr3_nt: TGTGCCAGCAGCCGGACTTCTAGCACAGATACGCAGTATTTT
cdr3_aa: CASSRTSSTDTQYF

clone_size: NA
j_call: TRBJ2-7
d_call: NA
v_call: TRBV4-3
cdr3_nt: TGCGCCAGCAGCCAAGGCGGGGGCCTCTCCTACGAGCAGTACTTC
cdr3_aa: CASSQGGGLSYEQYF

clone_size: once
j_call: TRBJ2-1
d_call: TRBD2
v_call: TRBV7-9
cdr3_nt: TGTGCCAGCAGCTCCCCGTTGGCTAGCGGGGCTACGTACAATGAGCAGTTCTTC
cdr3_aa: CASSSPLASGATYNEQFF

clone_size: NA
j_call: TRBJ1-4
d_call: NA
v_call: TRBV7-9
cdr3_nt: TGTGCCAGCAGCACCCGGGGGGGTGGGGAAAAACTGTTTTTT
cdr3_aa: CASSTRGGGEKLFF

clone_size: NA
j_call: TRBJ2-7
d_call: TRBD1
v_call: TRBV27
cdr3_nt: TGTGCCAGCAGTCTAGGACAGGGGGACTACGAGCAGTACTTC
cdr3_aa: CASSLGQGDYEQYF

clone_size: NA
j_call: TRBJ1-2
d_call: NA
v_call: TRBV7-2
cdr3_nt: TGTGCCGGGGCGGGGGGTGGCTACACCTTC
cdr3_aa: CAGAGGGYTF

clone_size: NA
j_call: TRBJ1-4
d_call: NA
v_call: TRBV5-1
cdr3_nt: TGCGCCAGCGGCCCACTGGGGGCCAATAATGAAAAACTGTTTTTT
cdr3_aa: CASGPLGANNEKLFF

clone_size: once
j_call: TRBJ1-1
d_call: TRBD1
v_call: TRBV9
cdr3_nt: TGTGCCAGCAGAGGGACAGGGAACACTGAAGCTTTCTTT
cdr3_aa: CASRGTGNTEAFF

clone_size: NA
j_call: TRBJ1-1
d_call: NA
v_call: TRBV10-1
cdr3_nt: TGCGCCAGCAGCGCCGAGGGCACTGAAGCTTTCTTT
cdr3_aa: CASSAEGTEAFF

clone_size: NA
j_call: TRBJ1-4
d_call: TRBD1
v_call: TRBV9
cdr3_nt: TGTGCCAGCAGCCCACAGGGGGGGCTTAAAGAAAAACTGTTTTTT
cdr3_aa: CASSPQGGLKEKLFF

clone_size: NA
j_call: TRBJ2-3
d_call: TRBD2
v_call: TRBV29-1
cdr3_nt: TGCAGCGTTGCTCCGGGACTAGGGGGTACAGATACGCAGTATTTT
cdr3_aa: CSVAPGLGGTDTQYF

clone_size: NA
j_call: TRBJ1-2
d_call: NA
v_call: TRBV19
cdr3_nt: TGTGCCAGTCGGGGGGCGAGCTACACCTTC
cdr3_aa: CASRGASYTF

clone_size: NA
j_call: TRBJ1-1
d_call: NA
v_call: TRBV9
cdr3_nt: TGTGCCAGCAGCGTAGGGGGACACCTGAACACTGAAGCTTTCTTT
cdr3_aa: CASSVGGHLNTEAFF

clone_size: NA
j_call: TRBJ1-2
d_call: NA
v_call: TRBV7-9
cdr3_nt: TGTGCCAGCAGCTTACAGGTCTATAACTATGGCTACACCTTC
cdr3_aa: CASSLQVYNYGYTF

clone_size: NA
j_call: TRBJ2-7
d_call: TRBD1
v_call: TRBV5-1
cdr3_nt: TGCGCCAGCAGCTCAACCGGGACAGTCTACGAGCAGTACTTC
cdr3_aa: CASSSTGTVYEQYF

clone_size: NA
j_call: TRBJ2-2
d_call: TRBD1
v_call: TRBV6-6
cdr3_nt: TGTGCCAGCAGGCCGGGACAGCCGGGCACCGGGGAGCTGTTTTTT
cdr3_aa: CASRPGQPGTGELFF

clone_size: NA
j_call: TRBJ1-2
d_call: NA
v_call: TRBV5-3
cdr3_nt: TGTGCCAGAAGCCCTGGCGGCGAGGGTAGGGGGTATGGCTACACCTTC
cdr3_aa: CARSPGGEGRGYGYTF

clone_size: NA
j_call: TRBJ1-1
d_call: TRBD1
v_call: TRBV7-7
cdr3_nt: TGTGCTAGCAGCTTAGCCAGTGACAGGGGTCGGTTGACTGAAGCTTTCTTT
cdr3_aa: CASSLASDRGRLTEAFF

clone_size: NA
j_call: TRBJ2-1
d_call: NA
v_call: TRBV4-1
cdr3_nt: TGCGCCAGCAGCCACACCTCAGGTTACAATGAGCAGTTCTTC
cdr3_aa: CASSHTSGYNEQFF